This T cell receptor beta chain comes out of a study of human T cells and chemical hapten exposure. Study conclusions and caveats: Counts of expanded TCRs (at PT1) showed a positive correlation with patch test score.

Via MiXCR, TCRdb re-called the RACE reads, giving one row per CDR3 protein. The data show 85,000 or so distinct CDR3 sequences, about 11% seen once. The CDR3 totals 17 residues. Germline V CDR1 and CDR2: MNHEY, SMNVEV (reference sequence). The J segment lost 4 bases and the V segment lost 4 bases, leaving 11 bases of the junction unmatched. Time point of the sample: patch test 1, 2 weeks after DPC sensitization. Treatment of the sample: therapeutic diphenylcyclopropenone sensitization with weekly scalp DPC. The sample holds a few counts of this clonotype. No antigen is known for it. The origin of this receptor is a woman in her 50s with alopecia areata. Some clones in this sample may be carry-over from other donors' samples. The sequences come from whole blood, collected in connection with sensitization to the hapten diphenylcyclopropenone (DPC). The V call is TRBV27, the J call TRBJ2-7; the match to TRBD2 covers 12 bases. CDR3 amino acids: CASSSRLGLAGIYEQYF. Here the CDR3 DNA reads TGTGCCAGCAGTTCACGGTTGGGACTAGCGGGCATATACGAGCAGTACTTC.